This T cell receptor beta chain was found in a study of sequential checkpoint blockade in melanoma. The CDR3 totals 18 residues. V dropped 6 bases and J dropped 4; count of bases not matched to a gene: 12. Per germline, CDR1 MNHGY and CDR2 SAAAGT. Clones were sequenced by immunoSEQ multiplex PCR, and TCRdb holds only the in-frame ones, with some missing. The profile shows approximately 4,200 clones, roughly a quarter of them singletons. This sample's treatment: randomized to nivolumab then ipilimumab (arm A) or the reverse (arm B). This clone has just a few counts. The specimen comprised tumor tissue (inferred from file names), sampled from a patient given nivolumab and ipilimumab in sequence. V is TRBV6-8 and J is TRBJ2-6; 10 bases match TRBD2. The clonotype comes from a human donor with melanoma. The CDR3 sequence is CASRSSGGALGGANVLTF. The CDR3 DNA follows: TGTGCCAGCAGATCTAGCGGGGGCGCCCTAGGAGGGGCCAACGTCCTGACTTTC.